This TCR beta chain stems from a study of CD8+CD57+ T cells in acquired aplastic anemia. Study-wide context: Isolated CD4+ and CD8+ cells, once sorted, yielded DNA averaging around 3.3 ug.

The template used for profiling TCR beta VDJ and CDR3 was genomic DNA. In TCRdb, the reads were re-called with MiXCR into one record per CDR3 protein. The sample records over 150,000 distinct CDR3 sequences, around 60% being singletons. This CDR3 is built from 17 residues. With V trimmed by 2 bases and J by 3 bases, 9 bases remained unmatched. CDR1 and CDR2 (germline): SGHTA, FQGTGA. Study-level findings and limits: Between the patient and control groups, CD8+ Simpson's diversity did not differ significantly.

Note on this clonotype: Its antigen is not identified.

Sequenced patients had shown CD8+CD57+ cell expansion by flow cytometry. Sequencing was performed on sorted CD4+, CD8+, or CD8+CD57+ T cells (not recorded which) from PBMCs. The rearrangement links TRBV7-3 to TRBJ2-4, with 8 positions matching TRBD2. This TCR came from a human donor with aplastic anemia. CDR3 in amino acids: CASSLGPRGGGKNIQYF. CDR3 nucleotides: TGTGCCAGCAGCTTAGGCCCTCGGGGGGGAGGCAAAAACATTCAGTACTTC. Full variable domain (rest looked up from reference TRBV7-3 and TRBJ2-4): GAGVSQTPSNKVTEKGKYVELRCDPISGHTALYWYRQSLGQGPEFLIYFQGTGAADDSGLPNDRFFAVRPEGSVSTLKIQRTERGDSAVYLCASSLGPRGGGKNIQYFGAGTRLSVL.